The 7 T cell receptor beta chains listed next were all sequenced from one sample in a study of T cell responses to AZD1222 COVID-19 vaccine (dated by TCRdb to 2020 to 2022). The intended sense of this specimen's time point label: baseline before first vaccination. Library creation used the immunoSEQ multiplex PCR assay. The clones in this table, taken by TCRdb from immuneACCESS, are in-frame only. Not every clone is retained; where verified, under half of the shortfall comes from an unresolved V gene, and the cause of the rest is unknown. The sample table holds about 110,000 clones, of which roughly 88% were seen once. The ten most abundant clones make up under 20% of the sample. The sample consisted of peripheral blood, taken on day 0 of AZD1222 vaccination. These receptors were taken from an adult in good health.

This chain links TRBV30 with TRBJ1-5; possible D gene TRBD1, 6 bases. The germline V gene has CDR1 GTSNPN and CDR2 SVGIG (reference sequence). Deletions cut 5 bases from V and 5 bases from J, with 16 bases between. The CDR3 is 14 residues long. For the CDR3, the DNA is TGTGCCTGGGGGGGGGCAGGGAGCCATCAGCCCCAGCATTTT. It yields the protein CAWGGAGSHQPQHF.

CDR3 nucleotides: TGTGCCAGTAGTATAGTAGTTGCCAGCGGGAGCACAGATACGCAGTATTTT. Translating gives CASSIVVASGSTDTQYF. J is TRBJ2-3 and V is TRBV19; D is possibly TRBD2 (6 bases). Trimming stripped 1 base from V and 0 bases from J, with 14 bases between. Germline CDR1 is LNHDA and CDR2 is SQIVND (reference sequence). CDR3 size: 17 residues. Filled out from reference TRBV19 and TRBJ2-3, the complete variable domain reads DGGITQSPKYLFRKEGQNVTLSCEQNLNHDAMYWYRQDPGQGLRLIYYSQIVNDFQKGDIAEGYSVSREKKESFPLTVTSAQKNPTAFYLCASSIVVASGSTDTQYFGPGTRLTVL.

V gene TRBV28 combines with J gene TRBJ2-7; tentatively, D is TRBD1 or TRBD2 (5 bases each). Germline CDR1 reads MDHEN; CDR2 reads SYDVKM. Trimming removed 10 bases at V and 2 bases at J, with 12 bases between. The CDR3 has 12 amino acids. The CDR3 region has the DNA TGTGCCATATCGAGGGGAACCTACGAGCAGTACTTC. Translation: CAISRGTYEQYF.

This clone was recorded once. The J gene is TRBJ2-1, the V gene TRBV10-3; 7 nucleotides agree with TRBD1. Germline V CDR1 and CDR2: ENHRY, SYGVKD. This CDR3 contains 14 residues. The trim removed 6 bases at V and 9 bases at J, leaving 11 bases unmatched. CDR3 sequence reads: CAIRLTGERGEQFF. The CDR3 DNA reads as TGTGCCATCAGACTTACAGGGGAACGGGGTGAGCAGTTCTTC.

The CDR3 protein is CASCWTSGGDTQYF. In nucleotides, the CDR3 is TGTGCCAGCTGCTGGACTAGCGGGGGGGATACGCAGTATTTT. The rearrangement joins TRBV27 to TRBJ2-3, with 14 bases fitting TRBD2. The CDR3 runs 14 residues. Trimming took 8 bases from V and 6 from J; bases not matched to a gene: 4. Germline assignment: CDR1 MNHEY and CDR2 SMNVEV (reference sequence).

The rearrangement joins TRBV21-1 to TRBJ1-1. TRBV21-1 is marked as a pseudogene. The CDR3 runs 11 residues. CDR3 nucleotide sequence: TGTGCCAGCAGCCTTAACACTGAAGCTTTCTTT. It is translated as CASSLNTEAFF.

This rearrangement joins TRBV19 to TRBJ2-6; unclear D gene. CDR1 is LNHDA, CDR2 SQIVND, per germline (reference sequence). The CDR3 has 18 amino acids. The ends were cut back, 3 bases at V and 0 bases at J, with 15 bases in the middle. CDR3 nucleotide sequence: TGTGCCAGTAGTATTGGCACCTGGCTGGTCTCTGGGGCCAACGTCCTGACTTTC. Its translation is CASSIGTWLVSGANVLTF.